Listed below are T cell receptor beta chains from one sample, sequenced in a study of blood T cell repertoires in COVID-19. Generated by immunoSEQ multiplex PCR, the TCRdb table keeps only in-frame clones and is missing some. The table lists 75,000 or so clones, roughly four fifths of them singletons. Sequenced input: peripheral blood. These receptors were collected from a man aged 60 to 75 with acute or convalescent COVID-19. Both conserved end residues are part of each CDR3. A D gene is named only where the DNA matches it firmly. The listing skips clone size in some rows; elsewhere it reads once, few, many or a size class.

V,D,size,J,CDR3,DNA
TRBV2,TRBD1,-,TRBJ2-3,CASRPTGDLTDTQYF,TGTGCCAGCAGACCGACAGGGGACCTCACAGATACGCAGTATTTT
TRBV27,-,-,TRBJ1-1,CASGGAGNTEAFF,TGTGCCAGCGGCGGGGCGGGGAACACTGAAGCTTTCTTT
TRBV6-5,TRBD2,-,TRBJ2-1,CASSYQAGGPNEQFF,TGTGCCAGCAGTTACCAAGCGGGAGGGCCGAATGAGCAGTTCTTC
TRBV9,TRBD1,-,TRBJ2-7,CASSTPGTGSSYEQYF,TGTGCCAGCAGCACCCCCGGGACAGGGAGCTCCTACGAGCAGTACTTC
TRBV12-1,-,-,TRBJ1-1,CASSPEPPPAFF,TGTGCCAGCAGTCCAGAACCGCCTCCGGCTTTCTTT
TRBV18,-,-,TRBJ2-1,CASSPRDTAHLGSQFF,TGTGCCAGCTCACCCCGGGACACCGCACACTTAGGTTCGCAGTTCTTC
TRBV19,TRBD1,-,TRBJ1-2,CASSSDRAVYGYTF,TGTGCCAGTAGTTCAGACAGGGCTGTCTATGGCTACACCTTC
TRBV5-1,-,-,TRBJ1-4,CASSSRGQATNEKLFF,TGCGCCAGCAGCTCCAGGGGTCAGGCAACTAATGAAAAACTGTTTTTT
TRBV13,-,-,TRBJ2-5,CASSSEGVAAQYF,TGTGCCAGCAGCTCAGAAGGGGTCGCGGCCCAGTACTTC
TRBV14,TRBD2,-,TRBJ2-3,CASRATSGGTDTQYF,TGTGCCAGCAGGGCGACTAGCGGGGGCACAGATACGCAGTATTTT
TRBV6-6,TRBD2,-,TRBJ2-1,CASSPGTSGDNEQFF,TGTGCCAGCAGCCCCGGGACTAGCGGAGACAATGAGCAGTTCTTC
TRBV14,TRBD1,-,TRBJ2-2,CASSPRDRVTGELFF,TGTGCCAGCAGCCCCCGGGACAGGGTGACCGGGGAGCTGTTTTTT
TRBV11-2,-,-,TRBJ1-1,CASSPEGARTEAFF,TGTGCCAGCAGCCCTGAAGGGGCGCGGACTGAAGCTTTCTTT
TRBV18,-,once,TRBJ2-5,CASSPPGGLETQYF,TGTGCCAGCTCACCCCCGGGGGGCTTGGAGACCCAGTACTTC
TRBV19,TRBD1,-,TRBJ1-1,CASSSVGQGLNTEAFF,TGTGCCAGTAGTAGCGTGGGACAGGGTCTGAACACTGAAGCTTTCTTT
TRBV18,-,-,TRBJ1-5,CASSRGGVEESPQHF,TGTGCCAGCTCACGGGGCGGGGTAGAGGAGAGCCCCCAGCATTTT
TRBV24-1,TRBD2,-,TRBJ2-1,CATSEREEIAGINEQFF,TGTGCCACCAGTGAGAGGGAAGAGATAGCGGGGATTAATGAGCAGTTCTTC
TRBV6-1,-,-,TRBJ1-1,CASAGETRTEAFF,TGTGCCAGCGCGGGGGAAACGAGAACTGAAGCTTTCTTT
TRBV6-2/TRBV6-3,-,-,TRBJ1-1,CASSSTGHRNTEAFF,TGTGCCAGCAGTTCCACGGGACATCGGAACACTGAAGCTTTCTTT
TRBV7-2,TRBD2,-,TRBJ2-2,CASSSPGLAGDGDTGELFF,TGTGCCAGCAGCTCCCCGGGACTAGCGGGAGACGGAGACACCGGGGAGCTGTTTTTT
TRBV6-2/TRBV6-3,-,-,TRBJ1-5,CASSWIGTQPQHF,TGTGCCAGCAGTTGGATCGGGACACAGCCCCAGCATTTT
TRBV4-1,-,-,TRBJ2-3,CASSQSVGPGDTQYF,TGCGCCAGCAGCCAGAGTGTAGGTCCCGGGGATACGCAGTATTTT
TRBV18,-,-,TRBJ2-1,CASWRGPTYNEQFF,TGTGCCAGCTGGCGGGGACCTACCTACAATGAGCAGTTCTTC
TRBV29-1,-,-,TRBJ1-1,CSVERTEAFF,TGCAGCGTTGAACGGACTGAAGCTTTCTTT
TRBV28,-,-,TRBJ1-1,CASRAWDIYTEAFF,TGTGCCAGCAGGGCCTGGGACATATACACTGAAGCTTTCTTT
TRBV2,TRBD1,-,TRBJ2-7,CASSINSQGYEQYF,TGTGCCAGCAGTATAAATTCACAGGGGTACGAGCAGTACTTC